A selection of T cell receptor beta chains follows, all from one sample in a study of cytomegalovirus exposure and HLA in healthy donors. Here immunoSEQ multiplex PCR was the method, and the copy in TCRdb shows in-frame clones only, minus some. The sample holds about 200,000 clones, roughly 80% seen once. Specimen: PBMCs. These TCRs come from a woman under 30 in good health and CMV-seronegative. Both conserved end residues are part of each CDR3. Each record gives: D gene, J gene, clone size, V gene, CDR3 DNA, CDR3 protein. D genes are given only for firm matches. Clone size is stated in some rows and not others, as once, few, many or a class when expanded.

D gene: -
J gene: TRBJ2-2
clone size: -
V gene: TRBV5-1
CDR3 DNA: TGCGCCAGCAGGGATGGGGGGTCGGGCACCGGGGAGCTGTTTTTT
CDR3 protein: CASRDGGSGTGELFF

D gene: TRBD1
J gene: TRBJ1-1
clone size: few
V gene: TRBV28
CDR3 DNA: TGTGCCAGCAGTATTAGGACAGGGGTGATGGCTTTCTTT
CDR3 protein: CASSIRTGVMAFF

D gene: -
J gene: TRBJ2-5
clone size: -
V gene: TRBV29-1
CDR3 DNA: TGCAGCGGTACCCTTCAACTGCAAGAGACCCAGTACTTC
CDR3 protein: CSGTLQLQETQYF

D gene: TRBD1
J gene: TRBJ2-3
clone size: -
V gene: TRBV6-1
CDR3 DNA: TGTGCCAGCAGTGGACAGGGGGCCACAGATACGCAGTATTTT
CDR3 protein: CASSGQGATDTQYF

D gene: TRBD1
J gene: TRBJ1-1
clone size: -
V gene: TRBV9
CDR3 DNA: TGTGCCAGCAGCGTACTAAGACAGGGCACTGAAGCTTTCTTT
CDR3 protein: CASSVLRQGTEAFF

D gene: TRBD1
J gene: TRBJ1-2
clone size: -
V gene: TRBV25-1
CDR3 DNA: TGTGCCAGCAGTGAACGGGACAGGGGGTCCAATGGCTACACCTTC
CDR3 protein: CASSERDRGSNGYTF

D gene: -
J gene: TRBJ1-4
clone size: few
V gene: TRBV29-1
CDR3 DNA: TGCAGCGTTGAGGGCACGGTCACTAATGAAAAACTGTTTTTT
CDR3 protein: CSVEGTVTNEKLFF

D gene: TRBD1
J gene: TRBJ1-5
clone size: -
V gene: TRBV6-5
CDR3 DNA: TGTGCCATCAAACAGGGGAACAATCAGCCCCAGCATTTT
CDR3 protein: CAIKQGNNQPQHF

D gene: TRBD1
J gene: TRBJ1-3
clone size: -
V gene: TRBV10-3
CDR3 DNA: TGTGCCATCAGTGGGGACAGGATTCTCTCGGTAGGAAACACCATATATTTT
CDR3 protein: CAISGDRILSVGNTIYF

D gene: TRBD2
J gene: TRBJ2-1
clone size: -
V gene: TRBV10-1
CDR3 DNA: TGCGCCAGCAGTGAGTCGTCGCGGGAGTGGGAGCAGTTCTTC
CDR3 protein: CASSESSREWEQFF

D gene: -
J gene: TRBJ1-1
clone size: -
V gene: TRBV30
CDR3 DNA: TGTGCCTGGAGTGTAGGAACAGGGATGAACACTGAAGCTTTCTTT
CDR3 protein: CAWSVGTGMNTEAFF

D gene: -
J gene: TRBJ2-5
clone size: -
V gene: TRBV2
CDR3 DNA: TGTGCCAGCAGTGATGTAGTGGGGGAGGCCAGTCTTGGTTTTGAGACCCAGTACTTC
CDR3 protein: CASSDVVGEASLGFETQYF

D gene: -
J gene: TRBJ2-2
clone size: once
V gene: TRBV29-1
CDR3 DNA: TGCAGCGTTGCGATCGCGGAGACTACCGCCGGGGAGCTGTTTTTT
CDR3 protein: CSVAIAETTAGELFF

D gene: TRBD2
J gene: TRBJ2-4
clone size: -
V gene: TRBV9
CDR3 DNA: TGTGCCAGCAGTGCTGATAGCGGGCCAAACATTCAGTACTTC
CDR3 protein: CASSADSGPNIQYF

D gene: TRBD1
J gene: TRBJ1-1
clone size: -
V gene: TRBV5-4
CDR3 DNA: TGTGCCAGCAGCTCGACCGGGACAGGGAAGATGAACACTGAAGCTTTCTTT
CDR3 protein: CASSSTGTGKMNTEAFF

D gene: TRBD1
J gene: TRBJ2-5
clone size: -
V gene: TRBV29-1
CDR3 DNA: TGCAGCGGTGGACAGGGCGGGGAGACCCAGTACTTC
CDR3 protein: CSGGQGGETQYF

D gene: TRBD1
J gene: TRBJ1-1
clone size: -
V gene: TRBV18
CDR3 DNA: TGTGCCAGTGGACAGGGGGCGAACACTGAAGCTTTCTTT
CDR3 protein: CASGQGANTEAFF

D gene: TRBD2
J gene: TRBJ2-3
clone size: -
V gene: TRBV6-5
CDR3 DNA: TGTGCCAGCAGTTACTCATGGACTAGCGATGCAGATACGCAGTATTTT
CDR3 protein: CASSYSWTSDADTQYF

D gene: TRBD2
J gene: TRBJ2-3
clone size: -
V gene: TRBV25-1
CDR3 DNA: TGTGCCAGCACGGCTAGCGGGAGACCAGATACGCAGTATTTT
CDR3 protein: CASTASGRPDTQYF

D gene: -
J gene: TRBJ2-5
clone size: -
V gene: TRBV7-9
CDR3 DNA: TGTGCCAGCAGCTTAGGAGGGAATTTAGAGACCCAGTACTTC
CDR3 protein: CASSLGGNLETQYF